This passage covers 4 T cell receptor beta chains from one sample sequenced in a study of cytomegalovirus exposure and HLA in healthy donors. The PCR used 60 Vbeta and 13 Jbeta primers. The table came from immunoSEQ multiplex PCR; TCRdb's copy has only in-frame clones and leaves some out. This table has 120,000 to 150,000 clones, about 82% appearing once. Sequenced input: PBMCs. The source is a man aged 25-40 years in good health and CMV-seronegative.

The CDR3: CASSLPAGGEEAFF. CDR3 sequence (DNA): TGTGCCAGCAGTTTACCAGCCGGGGGAGAAGAAGCTTTCTTT. The chain carries TRBV6-6 and TRBJ1-1, with D possibly TRBD1 on 5 matching bases. The CDR3 runs 14 residues. V gave up 4 bases and J gave up 8 bases, with 17 bases separating them. The germline CDR1 and CDR2 sequences are MNHNY and SVGAGI (reference sequence).

The chain is built from TRBV27 and TRBJ2-7; TRBD2 agrees at 15 bases. The CDR3 totals 19 residues. The germline V gene encodes CDR1 MNHEY and CDR2 SMNVEV (reference sequence). Trimming at V came to 5 bases and at J to 3 bases, leaving 14 bases not matched to a gene. CDR3 in DNA: TGTGCCAGCAGTAGAATCCCCCGGACTAGCGGGAGGGCCCTCTACGAGCAGTACTTC. It translates to CASSRIPRTSGRALYEQYF.

V is TRBV5-1 and J is TRBJ2-3; D call uncertain. Trimming left V 4 bases short and J 2 bases short, with 11 bases between. Germline assignment: CDR1 SGHRS and CDR2 YFSETQ. The CDR3 extends over 14 amino acids. The CDR3 bases are TGCGCCAGCAGCACCAGGCAAACCACAGATACGCAGTATTTT. It encodes CASSTRQTTDTQYF.

This clone has just a few counts. The rearrangement joins TRBV5-1 to TRBJ2-7; no reliable D call. In germline, CDR1 is SGHRS, CDR2 YFSETQ. Trimming pared 0 bases from V and 4 bases from J, leaving 5 bases between. The CDR3 spans 12 residues. The CDR3 protein is CASSLGIYEQYF. The CDR3 DNA is TGCGCCAGCAGCTTGGGTATTTACGAGCAGTACTTC.